This TCR beta chain is drawn from a study of cytomegalovirus exposure and HLA in healthy donors. CDR3 size: 17 residues. Germline lookup yields CDR1 SNHLY and CDR2 FYNNEI. Between the trimmed V and J ends, which lost 6 bases and 10 bases, there was a span of 29 bases. Researchers ran the PCR with 60 Vbeta and 13 Jbeta primers. Assay: immunoSEQ multiplex PCR; the TCRdb copy retains only in-frame clones and omits some. Here the sample spans 160,000 or so clones, about two thirds being singletons. The receptor was derived from a human donor in good health. The chain recombines TRBV2 with TRBJ2-3, with D possibly matching TRBD2 (5 bases). Sample: PBMCs. The CDR3 DNA reads TGTGCCAGCAGCGGGGAGCTCCGGGCCATAGAAGTCGGCGCGCAGTATTTT. Residues: CASSGELRAIEVGAQYF.